The 14 T cell receptor beta chains below were found in one sample sequenced in a study of blood T cell repertoires in COVID-19. TCRdb keeps only in-frame clones here, not all; method: immunoSEQ multiplex PCR. In the table there are some 180,000 clones, 88% of which are singletons. The sample comprised peripheral blood. The receptors shown here come from a man aged 40-49 years with active or convalescent COVID-19.

The CDR3 nucleotides read TGTGCCAGCAAGGAGACAGGGGGCTTTCCCACTGAAGCTTTCTTT. Translated, it gives CASKETGGFPTEAFF. The rearrangement uses TRBV2 and TRBJ1-1, with 10 bases lining up with TRBD1. CDR1 is SNHLY, CDR2 FYNNEI, per germline. The CDR3 length is 15 residues. V trimming: 7 bases; J trimming: 4 bases; junction bases outside the gene matches: 9.

V and J are TRBV3-1 (or the pseudogene TRBV3-2) and TRBJ1-3; the D gene is possibly TRBD1 (5 bases). The CDR3 has 15 residues. Trimming cost V 2 bases and J 7 bases, with 15 bases left between them. Germline V gene data show CDR1 as LGHDT and CDR2 as YNNKEL (reference sequence). The CDR3 DNA follows: TGTGCCAGCAGCCAACTCTTATCCGGGGGGAACACCATATATTTT. Its translation: CASSQLLSGGNTIYF.

The V gene is TRBV7-8, the J gene TRBJ1-5; D is uncertain. Trimming stripped 5 bases from V and 5 bases from J, with 13 bases between. Germline loops: CDR1 SGHVS, CDR2 FQNEAQ. The CDR3 spans 14 residues. DNA of the CDR3: TGTGCCAGCAGCCCACAGACGGTCGATCAGCCCCAGCATTTT. Encoded protein: CASSPQTVDQPQHF.

The chain links TRBV10-3 to TRBJ1-1, with 8 bases that match TRBD1. The CDR3 sequence is 14 residues long. Germline V lookup: CDR1 ENHRY, CDR2 SYGVKD. J was trimmed by 3 bases and V by 7 bases; bases with no gene match: 7. CDR3 in amino acids: CAITTGTGDTEAFF. DNA for the CDR3: TGTGCCATCACTACAGGGACAGGTGACACTGAAGCTTTCTTT.

The chain links TRBV6-5 to TRBJ2-7; D is ambiguous. V was cut by 5 bases and J by 0 bases, with 14 bases left in between. The germline gives CDR1 MNHEY, CDR2 SVGAGI. The CDR3 extends over 15 amino acids. CDR3 sequence (DNA): TGTGCCAGCAGTAAACAGAAAAGTATCTCCTACGAGCAGTACTTC. This translates into CASSKQKSISYEQYF.

The CDR3 nucleotides are TGTGCCAGCAGCTTGGGTGGGACAGGGGTCTACGAGCAGTACTTC. The encoded protein is CASSLGGTGVYEQYF. The chain joins TRBV5-6 to TRBJ2-7; 10 bases are shared with TRBD1. The trim removed 0 bases at V and 3 bases at J, leaving 3 bases unmatched. Germline CDR1 reads SGHDT; CDR2 reads YYEEEE. The CDR3 spans 15 residues.

This clone was seen only once. This chain connects TRBV19 to TRBJ2-5; 10 bases agree with TRBD2. Losses at the gene ends were 3 bases for V and 1 base for J; bases not matched to a gene: 5. The germline V gene encodes CDR1 LNHDA and CDR2 SQIVND (reference sequence). The CDR3 runs 16 residues. CDR3: CASSIWVAGGQETQYF. The CDR3 DNA reads TGTGCCAGTAGTATTTGGGTAGCGGGGGGCCAAGAGACCCAGTACTTC. Combining the CDR3 with reference TRBV19 and TRBJ2-5 gives the whole variable domain DGGITQSPKYLFRKEGQNVTLSCEQNLNHDAMYWYRQDPGQGLRLIYYSQIVNDFQKGDIAEGYSVSREKKESFPLTVTSAQKNPTAFYLCASSIWVAGGQETQYFGPGTRLLVL.

The chain employs TRBV19 and TRBJ1-5, with 10 positions matching TRBD1. With 5 bases clipped from V and 5 bases from J, the junction kept 9 bases outside the gene matches. Per germline, CDR1 LNHDA and CDR2 SQIVND (reference sequence). The CDR3 loop spans 16 amino acids. CDR3 amino acids: CASSPRTGGIDQPQHF. CDR3 sequence (DNA): TGTGCCAGTAGTCCAAGGACAGGGGGTATTGATCAGCCCCAGCATTTT.

This clone was seen only once. Compared with germline, one end of the junction differs, possibly owing to a read error. The sample carries other DNA sequences with the same CDR3. J is TRBJ1-4 and V is TRBV6-1; D is undetermined. The J call may not be correct, given that the DNA end is closer to TRBJ2-2. The CDR3 has 12 residues. The V gene's germline CDR1 is MNHNS and CDR2 SASEGT. The CDR3 here is CASSDIGEELFF. Here the CDR3 DNA reads TGTGCCAGTAGTGATATAGGCGAGGAGCTGTTTTTT.

The V and J genes are TRBV6-5 and TRBJ2-7, with unresolved D. CDR3 length: 15 residues. Germline CDR1 is MNHEY and CDR2 is SVGAGI. V lost 5 bases, J lost 3 bases, and 17 bases lay in between. Here the CDR3 reads CASSPGSKRGYEQYF. The CDR3 DNA follows: TGTGCCAGCAGTCCCGGTAGTAAGCGTGGCTACGAGCAGTACTTC.

This clone has only one observation. The chain is built from TRBV28 and TRBJ2-7; perhaps TRBD1 as D (6 bases). The germline V gene encodes CDR1 MDHEN and CDR2 SYDVKM. The V end was cut by 10 bases, the J end by 7 bases, with 17 bases between. The CDR3 runs to 12 residues. Here the CDR3 reads CATTRGSGEQYF. The CDR3 nucleotides are TGTGCCACAACGAGGGGGTCGGGGGAGCAGTACTTC.

This clone has a handful of counts. The chain combines TRBV5-5 with TRBJ1-5; 7 bases match TRBD1. CDR1 and CDR2 (germline): SGHKS, YYEKEE (reference sequence). The ends lost 0 bases at V and 5 bases at J; junction bases unmatched: 5. The CDR3 length is 15 residues. CDR3 coding DNA: TGTGCCAGCAGCTTGGTAGGGGACAGTTATCAGCCCCAGCATTTT. This sequence encodes CASSLVGDSYQPQHF.

This sequence joins TRBV5-5 and TRBJ2-7; weak D call: TRBD2 (5 bases). The ends were cut back, 2 bases at V and 7 bases at J, with 7 bases in the middle. CDR1 is SGHKS, CDR2 YYEKEE, per germline (reference sequence). The CDR3 spans 11 residues. The CDR3 nucleotides are TGTGCCAGCAGCTTACGGGGTGAGCAGTACTTC. It is translated as CASSLRGEQYF. Using reference TRBV5-5 and TRBJ2-7 for the parts outside the CDR3, the full variable domain is DAGVTQSPTHLIKTRGQQVTLRCSPISGHKSVSWYQQVLGQGPQFIFQYYEKEERGRGNFPDRFSARQFPNYSSELNVNALLLGDSALYLCASSLRGEQYFGPGTRLTVT.

This chain links TRBV6-1 with TRBJ2-7; perhaps TRBD2 as D (5 bases). Per germline, CDR1 MNHNS and CDR2 SASEGT. The CDR3 runs to 14 residues. Trimming took 2 bases from V and 7 from J, leaving 15 bases between them. This CDR3 is CASSEIRVTGEQYF. CDR3 coding DNA: TGTGCCAGCAGTGAAATTAGGGTGACGGGGGAGCAGTACTTC.